A single sample is the source of the 28 T cell receptor beta chains below, sequenced in a study of blood T cell repertoires in COVID-19. The method was immunoSEQ multiplex PCR; TCRdb's version includes in-frame clones alone and lacks a portion of them. The sample contains around 300,000 clones, just under 90% of which appear only once. The specimen sequenced was peripheral blood. Receptor source: a woman aged 50 to 65 with COVID-19, enrolled during active disease.

This chain joins TRBV30 and TRBJ1-1; 8 bases fit TRBD1. CDR3 length: 14 residues. V dropped 4 bases and J dropped 4; count of bases not matched to a gene: 8. Germline CDR1 is GTSNPN and CDR2 is SVGIG (reference sequence). The CDR3 DNA is TGTGCCTGGATGGGACCGGGACAGGCCACTGAAGCTTTCTTT. It is translated as CAWMGPGQATEAFF.

The chain combines TRBV29-1 with TRBJ1-2, with a possible D match to TRBD1 (6 bases). The CDR3 spans 15 residues. V was shortened by 2 bases and J by 3 bases, with 16 bases between the two germline ends. Germline CDR1 SQVTM, CDR2 ANQGSEA. CDR3 in amino acids: CSVEPFGGADYGYTF. DNA of the CDR3: TGCAGCGTTGAACCCTTTGGGGGCGCGGACTATGGCTACACCTTC.

The chain recombines TRBV28 with TRBJ1-5; D is unresolved. The V end lost 3 bases, the J end lost 0 bases, and 6 bases lay between the germline ends. Per germline, CDR1 MDHEN and CDR2 SYDVKM. The CDR3 is 14 amino acids. The CDR3 here is CASSLEASNQPQHF. The CDR3 DNA is TGTGCCAGCAGTTTGGAGGCTAGCAATCAGCCCCAGCATTTT.

In its sample, this clone was seen a few times. The chain combines TRBV7-8 with TRBJ1-2, with D unresolved. Trimming removed 5 bases at V and 4 bases at J, with 11 bases between. The germline V gene has CDR1 SGHVS and CDR2 FQNEAQ. The CDR3 consists of 13 residues. CDR3 sequence: CASSIGRGYGYTF. The CDR3 DNA reads as TGTGCCAGCAGCATAGGGAGAGGCTATGGCTACACCTTC. The whole variable domain, filled in from reference TRBV7-8 and TRBJ1-2, reads GAGVSQSPRYKVAKRGQDVALRCDPISGHVSLFWYQQALGQGPEFLTYFQNEAQLDKSGLPSDRFFAERPEGSVSTLKIQRTQQEDSAVYLCASSIGRGYGYTFGSGTRLTVV.

The chain carries TRBV30 and TRBJ1-5; D ambiguous. CDR3 length: 18 amino acids. Germline CDR1 GTSNPN, CDR2 SVGIG (reference sequence). V shed 0 bases and J shed 0 bases, with 18 bases lying between them. CDR3: CAWSVPGSGFYSNQPQHF. CDR3 nucleotide sequence: TGTGCCTGGAGTGTACCGGGGTCCGGGTTTTATAGCAATCAGCCCCAGCATTTT.

The chain uses TRBV27 and TRBJ1-4; 7 nucleotides agree with TRBD1. Trimming removed 5 bases from V and 8 bases from J; junction bases left unmatched: 17. CDR3 size: 17 residues. Per the germline V gene, CDR1 is MNHEY and CDR2 is SMNVEV (reference sequence). The CDR3 loop is CASSLRPRQGTWEKLFF. The CDR3 region has the DNA TGTGCCAGCAGTCTCCGTCCTAGACAGGGCACGTGGGAAAAACTGTTTTTT.

The V gene is TRBV5-1, the J gene TRBJ1-4; 9 nucleotides line up with TRBD1. Germline V gene data show CDR1 as SGHRS and CDR2 as YFSETQ. Losses at the gene ends were 2 bases for V and 4 bases for J; bases not matched to a gene: 9. CDR3 length equals 17 residues. CDR3 nucleotides: TGCGCCAGCAGCTTTGGTTTCTCGACAGGGGGTAATGAAAAACTGTTTTTT. Protein product: CASSFGFSTGGNEKLFF.

The V and J genes are TRBV7-2 and TRBJ1-1; D not resolved. V gave up 2 bases and J gave up 6 bases, with 13 bases separating them. CDR1 and CDR2 from the germline V gene are SGHTA and FQGNSA. The CDR3 totals 14 residues. The CDR3 sequence is CASSLTGIVSEAFF. Written as DNA, the CDR3 is TGTGCCAGCAGCTTAACGGGGATCGTATCTGAAGCTTTCTTT. The full variable domain, completed using reference TRBV7-2 and TRBJ1-1, is GAGVSQSPSNKVTEKGKDVELRCDPISGHTALYWYRQSLGQGLEFLIYFQGNSAPDKSGLPSDRFSAERTGGSVSTLTIQRTQQEDSAVYLCASSLTGIVSEAFFGQGTRLTVV.

J is TRBJ2-7 and V is TRBV14; D may be TRBD1 (7 bases). The germline V gene encodes CDR1 SGHDN and CDR2 FVKESK. Trimming took 5 bases from V and 1 from J, leaving 15 bases between them. This CDR3 has 15 amino acids. CDR3: CASSFPGGRSYEQYF. The CDR3 coding sequence is TGTGCCAGCAGCTTTCCAGGGGGGAGGTCCTACGAGCAGTACTTC.

The V gene is TRBV29-1, the J gene TRBJ2-2; D is undetermined. V dropped 4 bases and J dropped 5 bases, with 8 bases sitting between them. The CDR3 consists of 12 residues. Germline V gene lookup returns CDR1 SQVTM and CDR2 ANQGSEA. The CDR3 DNA follows: TGCAGCGTTGCTGAGGAGACCGGGGAGCTGTTTTTT. It is translated as CSVAEETGELFF.

The chain uses TRBV7-3 and TRBJ2-3; TRBD2 is a possible D gene (5 bases). Germline V gene lookup returns CDR1 SGHTA and CDR2 FQGTGA. Trimming pared 1 base from V and 5 bases from J, leaving 10 bases between. This CDR3 comprises 14 residues. For the CDR3, the DNA is TGTGCCAGCAGCTTAAGTGGGAGTGGAGATACGCAGTATTTT. It encodes CASSLSGSGDTQYF.

V usage is TRBV5-3 and J usage is TRBJ1-5, with D possibly TRBD1 on 6 matching bases. TRBV5-3 carries the ORF label, with uncertain function. V lost 4 bases and J lost 0, with 20 bases in between. CDR3 length: 18 amino acids. The CDR3: CARSIQGQRSYSNQPQHF. CDR3 bases: TGTGCCAGAAGCATCCAAGGACAGAGATCTTATAGCAATCAGCCCCAGCATTTT.

The rearrangement uses TRBV5-5 and TRBJ1-2, with D unresolved. The germline V and J ends were trimmed by 0 bases and 0 bases, with 15 bases remaining between them. The CDR3 consists of 17 residues. In germline, CDR1 is SGHKS, CDR2 YYEKEE (reference sequence). Here the CDR3 reads CASSLAGSGKANYGYTF. In DNA, the CDR3 is TGTGCCAGCAGCTTGGCCGGGTCGGGTAAAGCTAACTATGGCTACACCTTC.

The chain has TRBV7-2 and TRBJ1-5; the D is unclear. The V gene's germline CDR1 is SGHTA and CDR2 FQGNSA. V lost 1 base, J lost 7 bases, and 14 bases lay in between. The CDR3 has 15 amino acids. CDR3 in amino acids: CASSLGPLGGQPQHF. In DNA, the CDR3 is TGTGCCAGCAGCTTAGGCCCCCTCGGAGGGCAGCCCCAGCATTTT.

In DNA, the CDR3 is TGTGCCAGCAGCTTAGGATCGGACTTGCGGCGGCCCCAGCATTTT. Amino acids: CASSLGSDLRRPQHF. The chain combines TRBV7-8 with TRBJ1-5; no clear D. CDR1 is SGHVS and CDR2 is FQNEAQ in the germline V gene. V was shortened by 1 base and J by 9 bases, with 16 bases between the two germline ends. This CDR3 contains 15 residues.

V usage is TRBV5-1 and J usage is TRBJ2-7; 8 nucleotides agree with TRBD2. The V gene's germline CDR1 is SGHRS and CDR2 YFSETQ. Trimming at V came to 2 bases and at J to 3 bases, leaving 22 bases not matched to a gene. The CDR3 has 20 residues. Here the CDR3 DNA reads TGCGCCAGCAGCTTAACCCCGACGGGCTTAGGGCTAGCGGGTGACTACGAGCAGTACTTC. This gives the protein CASSLTPTGLGLAGDYEQYF.

The gene calls are TRBV5-3 and TRBJ2-4, with unresolved D. TRBV5-3 is an ORF, with its function uncertain. This CDR3 is built from 16 residues. Trimming took off 0 bases at V and 0 bases at J, with 10 bases between the two ends. CDR3 in amino acids: CARSLGRPIAKNIQYF. Written as DNA, the CDR3 is TGTGCCAGAAGCTTGGGCAGGCCCATAGCCAAAAACATTCAGTACTTC.

This clone came up once. The gene calls are TRBV3-1 (or the pseudogene TRBV3-2) and TRBJ1-1, with TRBD1 matching over 7 bases. The germline V gene encodes CDR1 LGHDT and CDR2 YNNKEL (reference sequence). This CDR3 has 14 residues. V lost 6 bases, J lost 1 base, and 5 bases stayed unmatched. The CDR3 loop reads CASRTGQSNTEAFF. CDR3 nucleotide sequence: TGTGCCAGCAGGACGGGACAGTCGAACACTGAAGCTTTCTTT.

This chain links TRBV10-3 with TRBJ1-1; 10 positions agree with TRBD1. Germline-derived CDR1 and CDR2 are ENHRY and SYGVKD. With 3 bases clipped from V and 9 bases from J, the junction kept 13 bases outside the gene matches. The CDR3 covers 16 residues. CDR3 coding DNA: TGTGCCATCAGTGAAGGGGGGACAGGGGAGATTTGGAAAGCTTTCTTT. Translating gives CAISEGGTGEIWKAFF.

This clone was observed a handful of times. The chain has TRBV9 and TRBJ1-6; no definite D call. Germline V gives CDR1 SGDLS, CDR2 YYNGEE. CDR3 length: 17 amino acids. The germline V and J ends were trimmed by 5 bases and 0 bases, with 15 bases remaining between them. CDR3 nucleotide sequence: TGTGCCAGCAGGACCACCGACGGGAACTCCTATAATTCACCCCTCCACTTT. Translation: CASRTTDGNSYNSPLHF.

The chain carries TRBV5-1 and TRBJ1-1, with D possibly TRBD1 on 6 matching bases. Looked up from germline, CDR1 is SGHRS and CDR2 is YFSETQ. V was pared by 5 bases and J by 1 base, with 12 bases between. This CDR3 is built from 14 residues. CDR3 sequence (DNA): TGCGCCAGCAGGTTCCAGGGGTCGAACACTGAAGCTTTCTTT. Residues: CASRFQGSNTEAFF.

A note on this clone: The same CDR3 arises from other DNA sequences in this sample as well. This chain uses TRBV15 with TRBJ2-3, with a possible D match to TRBD2 (5 bases). This CDR3 contains 12 residues. Between the trimmed V and J ends, which lost 1 base and 6 bases, there was a span of 5 bases. Germline V CDR1 and CDR2: LNHNV, YYDKDF (reference sequence). The CDR3 DNA reads as TGTGCCACCAGCAGAGGAGGGGATACGCAGTATTTT. Amino acid sequence: CATSRGGDTQYF.

V is TRBV27 and J is TRBJ2-7; the match to TRBD2 covers 14 bases. The CDR3 contains 17 residues. Germline CDR1 and CDR2: MNHEY and SMNVEV (reference sequence). With 8 bases clipped from V and 6 bases from J, the junction kept 15 bases outside the gene matches. CDR3 DNA sequence: TGTGCCAGCTCGGCCCCGACTAGCGGGAGGGCCAGGGGCGAGCAGTACTTC. It encodes CASSAPTSGRARGEQYF.

The chain joins TRBV24-1 to TRBJ2-3, with 8 bases lining up with TRBD2. The junction had 8 bases not matched to a gene; V was cut back by 3 bases and J by 1 base. Germline V gene data show CDR1 as KGHDR and CDR2 as SFDVKD. The CDR3 sequence is 17 residues long. The CDR3 nucleotides read TGTGCCACCAGTGATCCCGCCGGGACTAGTCGCACAGATACGCAGTATTTT. Translated: CATSDPAGTSRTDTQYF.

V is TRBV3-1 (or the pseudogene TRBV3-2) and J is TRBJ2-1, with TRBD2 identical over 11 bases. The V gene end was trimmed by 0 bases and the J gene end by 8 bases; junction bases not matched to a gene: 3. Looked up from germline, CDR1 is LGHDT and CDR2 is YNNKEL (reference sequence). The CDR3 is 15 amino acids. CDR3 bases: TGTGCCAGCAGCCAAGATATTAGCGGGAGGGATGAGCAGTTCTTC. Its translation: CASSQDISGRDEQFF.

This chain connects TRBV28 to TRBJ1-1, with D hard to call. The CDR3 runs to 19 residues. Trimming pared 3 bases from V and 0 bases from J, leaving 23 bases between. Per germline, CDR1 MDHEN and CDR2 SYDVKM. CDR3 DNA: TGTGCCAGCAGTTTTGGGAGAATTCATATTCTCTACATGAACACTGAAGCTTTCTTT. As protein: CASSFGRIHILYMNTEAFF. The variable domain in full, completed from reference TRBV28 and TRBJ1-1, reads DVKVTQSSRYLVKRTGEKVFLECVQDMDHENMFWYRQDPGLGLRLIYFSYDVKMKEKGDIPEGYSVSREKKERFSLILESASTNQTSMYLCASSFGRIHILYMNTEAFFGQGTRLTVV.

This clone appeared a few times. This sequence joins TRBV3-1 (or the pseudogene TRBV3-2) and TRBJ2-3, with 14 nucleotides matching TRBD2. The CDR3 totals 18 residues. Germline CDR1 and CDR2: LGHDT and YNNKEL (reference sequence). Trimming cost V 2 bases and J 3 bases; bases outside gene matches: 7. As DNA, the CDR3 is TGTGCCAGCAGCCAAAAAGGGACTAGCGGGAGAAGGACAGATACGCAGTATTTT. Protein sequence: CASSQKGTSGRRTDTQYF.

The rearrangement links TRBV19 to TRBJ2-7; 7 bases are a match to TRBD1. Germline CDR1 is LNHDA and CDR2 is SQIVND (reference sequence). Trimming removed 5 bases from V and 0 bases from J; junction bases left unmatched: 7. The CDR3 spans 15 residues. CDR3 DNA sequence: TGTGCCAGTAGTCCGGGACAGAGGAGCTCCTACGAGCAGTACTTC. It specifies CASSPGQRSSYEQYF.